These T cell receptor beta chains were read from a single sample in a study of human T cells and chemical hapten exposure. Each CDR3 protein is one row after TCRdb ran MiXCR on the RACE reads. Of 370,000 or so distinct CDR3 sequences listed, approximately 5.1% are singletons. The input for sequencing was whole blood, taken in connection with sensitization to the hapten diphenylcyclopropenone (DPC). These receptors were taken from a woman aged 50 to 60 with alopecia areata. Some clones in this sample may be carry-over from other donors' samples. Each CDR3 is given with its conserved first and last residue. Fields, in order: J gene, clone size, V gene, CDR3 protein. Only some rows state a clone size, as once, few, many or a class for expanded clones.

J gene: TRBJ2-7; clone size: few; V gene: TRBV5-6; CDR3 protein: CASSLAVGVVSSYEQYF
J gene: TRBJ2-7; clone size: many; V gene: TRBV30; CDR3 protein: CAWSVRLTSATYEQYF
J gene: TRBJ2-3; clone size: few; V gene: TRBV12-3/TRBV12-4; CDR3 protein: CASSAGGRDTQYF
J gene: TRBJ2-7; clone size: .; V gene: TRBV9; CDR3 protein: CASSVQYQWEYEQYF
J gene: TRBJ2-3; clone size: many; V gene: TRBV6-1; CDR3 protein: CASIPRWLAGSSTDTQYF
J gene: TRBJ2-1; clone size: few; V gene: TRBV24-1; CDR3 protein: CATSAGFEQFF
J gene: TRBJ2-1; clone size: few; V gene: TRBV19; CDR3 protein: CASSSDRGINEQFF
J gene: TRBJ1-4; clone size: many; V gene: TRBV29-1; CDR3 protein: CSVESPGREKLFF
J gene: TRBJ2-7; clone size: many; V gene: TRBV7-2; CDR3 protein: CASSPRTSGGYEQYF
J gene: TRBJ2-1; clone size: many; V gene: TRBV29-1; CDR3 protein: CSVDSSLVGRNGEQFF
J gene: TRBJ1-1; clone size: many; V gene: TRBV5-1; CDR3 protein: CASSPRGAFF
J gene: TRBJ1-1; clone size: many; V gene: TRBV18; CDR3 protein: CASSERTEAFF
J gene: TRBJ2-7; clone size: few; V gene: TRBV27; CDR3 protein: CASSRGLAPYEQYF
J gene: TRBJ2-7; clone size: many; V gene: TRBV12-3/TRBV12-4; CDR3 protein: CASSYVHEQYF
J gene: TRBJ1-5; clone size: .; V gene: TRBV9; CDR3 protein: CASDRDGNQPQHF
J gene: TRBJ1-2; clone size: many; V gene: TRBV18; CDR3 protein: CASSPPTNYGYTF
J gene: TRBJ1-4; clone size: many; V gene: TRBV6-5; CDR3 protein: CASSYGAGGVGNEKLFF
J gene: TRBJ2-7; clone size: many; V gene: TRBV13; CDR3 protein: CASSQGSAEQYF
J gene: TRBJ1-5; clone size: many; V gene: TRBV11-2; CDR3 protein: CASSSWGQAGQPQHF
J gene: TRBJ2-7; clone size: many; V gene: TRBV29-1; CDR3 protein: CSASGGYEQYF
J gene: TRBJ1-6; clone size: many; V gene: TRBV29-1; CDR3 protein: CSVGTGSNSPLHF
J gene: TRBJ2-1; clone size: few; V gene: TRBV5-1; CDR3 protein: CASSLGPLDNEQFF
J gene: TRBJ2-3; clone size: many; V gene: TRBV7-2; CDR3 protein: CASSSRLASSTDTQYF
J gene: TRBJ2-7; clone size: many; V gene: TRBV20-1; CDR3 protein: CSAGDTLSVEQYF
J gene: TRBJ1-3; clone size: .; V gene: TRBV20-1; CDR3 protein: CSARGYDSSSGNTIYF
J gene: TRBJ2-7; clone size: .; V gene: TRBV20-1; CDR3 protein: CSLEGGTRYEQYF
J gene: TRBJ2-7; clone size: many; V gene: TRBV9; CDR3 protein: CASSPGLAKEQYF
J gene: TRBJ2-1; clone size: many; V gene: TRBV30; CDR3 protein: CAWSVLLGRGNEQFF
J gene: TRBJ2-1; clone size: many; V gene: TRBV12-3/TRBV12-4; CDR3 protein: CASSSTGRNNEQFF
J gene: TRBJ1-2; clone size: few; V gene: TRBV27; CDR3 protein: CASSPRLSGTGHYGYTF
J gene: TRBJ1-1; clone size: many; V gene: TRBV29-1; CDR3 protein: CSVAGRTEAFF
J gene: TRBJ2-3; clone size: many; V gene: TRBV29-1; CDR3 protein: CSVPAASGSTDTQYF
J gene: TRBJ2-7; clone size: .; V gene: TRBV2; CDR3 protein: CASKTGGFYEQYF
J gene: TRBJ1-1; clone size: many; V gene: TRBV27; CDR3 protein: CASSLQGFGTEAFF
J gene: TRBJ2-3; clone size: few; V gene: TRBV29-1; CDR3 protein: CSDRDRGDRGTQYF
J gene: TRBJ2-3; clone size: few; V gene: TRBV20-1; CDR3 protein: CSAPPPHKRSSKYF
J gene: TRBJ2-7; clone size: many; V gene: TRBV20-1; CDR3 protein: CSARDIGVNSYEQYF
J gene: TRBJ2-5; clone size: many; V gene: TRBV6-5; CDR3 protein: CASSYEGLAGKETQYF
J gene: TRBJ2-1; clone size: many; V gene: TRBV4-1; CDR3 protein: CASSQEGTSGGMNEQFF
J gene: TRBJ2-7; clone size: .; V gene: TRBV18; CDR3 protein: CASSPPGMADFHEQYF
J gene: TRBJ1-1; clone size: many; V gene: TRBV11-2; CDR3 protein: CASSLRAASMNTEAFF
J gene: TRBJ2-5; clone size: many; V gene: TRBV5-1; CDR3 protein: CASDSASRSVETQYF
J gene: TRBJ2-3; clone size: few; V gene: TRBV6-5; CDR3 protein: CASSYSLPGTSTDTQYF
J gene: TRBJ2-7; clone size: .; V gene: TRBV5-1; CDR3 protein: CASRVQQQGVEQYF
J gene: TRBJ1-5; clone size: many; V gene: TRBV12-3/TRBV12-4; CDR3 protein: CASSGRDRGDQPQHF
J gene: TRBJ2-7; clone size: many; V gene: TRBV12-3/TRBV12-4; CDR3 protein: CASSLGRGLRAYEQYF
J gene: TRBJ2-5; clone size: many; V gene: TRBV6-5; CDR3 protein: CASSPRGGGGTQYF
J gene: TRBJ2-7; clone size: many; V gene: TRBV19; CDR3 protein: CASSTTGLSSYEQYF
J gene: TRBJ1-1; clone size: few; V gene: TRBV2; CDR3 protein: CASSVGARGTEAFF
J gene: TRBJ2-1; clone size: .; V gene: TRBV6-2/TRBV6-3; CDR3 protein: CASRPTGDSYNEQFF
J gene: TRBJ2-7; clone size: many; V gene: TRBV12-3/TRBV12-4; CDR3 protein: CASRGTGGPTYEQYF
J gene: TRBJ2-7; clone size: .; V gene: TRBV28; CDR3 protein: CASSLGGVRYF
J gene: TRBJ2-1; clone size: .; V gene: TRBV20-1; CDR3 protein: CSARGGSGKSSYNEQFF
J gene: TRBJ2-5; clone size: few; V gene: TRBV10-3; CDR3 protein: CAIHGALQETQYF
J gene: TRBJ1-4; clone size: .; V gene: TRBV20-1; CDR3 protein: CSARWDQGMDEKLFF